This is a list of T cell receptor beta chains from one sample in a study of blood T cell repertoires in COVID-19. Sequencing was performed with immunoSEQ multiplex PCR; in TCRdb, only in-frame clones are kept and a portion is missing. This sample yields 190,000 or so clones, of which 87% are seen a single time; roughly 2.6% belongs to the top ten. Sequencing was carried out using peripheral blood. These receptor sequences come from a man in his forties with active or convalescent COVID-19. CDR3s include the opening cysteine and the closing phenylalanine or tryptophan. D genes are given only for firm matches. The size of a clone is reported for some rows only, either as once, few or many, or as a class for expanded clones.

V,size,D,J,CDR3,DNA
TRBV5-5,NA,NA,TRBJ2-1,CASSMTGYEQFF,TGTGCCAGCAGCATGACCGGGTATGAGCAGTTCTTC
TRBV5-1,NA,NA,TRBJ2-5,CASSSSGTPQETQYF,TGCGCCAGCAGCTCCTCAGGAACCCCGCAAGAGACCCAGTACTTC
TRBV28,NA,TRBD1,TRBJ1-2,CASSPGQGAGYTF,TGTGCCAGCAGTCCGGGACAGGGGGCGGGCTACACCTTC
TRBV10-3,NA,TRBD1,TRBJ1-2,CAIRGQGPYGYTF,TGTGCCATCAGGGGACAGGGTCCCTATGGCTACACCTTC
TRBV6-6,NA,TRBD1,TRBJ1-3,CAGQGSGNTIYF,TGTGCCGGACAGGGTTCTGGAAACACCATATATTTT
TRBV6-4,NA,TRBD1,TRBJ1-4,CANHRGRWGEKLFF,TGTGCCAACCACAGGGGGAGGTGGGGTGAAAAACTGTTTTTT
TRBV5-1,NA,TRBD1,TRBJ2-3,CASSLDGQGTDTQYF,TGCGCCAGCAGCTTGGATGGACAGGGCACAGATACGCAGTATTTT
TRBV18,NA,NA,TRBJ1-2,CASSPATDDWGYTF,TGTGCCAGCTCACCTGCGACAGACGACTGGGGCTACACCTTC
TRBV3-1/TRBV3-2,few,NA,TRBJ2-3,CASSQRRGGTRRLTDTQYF,TGTGCCAGCAGCCAAAGAAGGGGGGGGACGCGTCGCCTCACAGATACGCAGTATTTT
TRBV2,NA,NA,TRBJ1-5,CASSEDRYQPQHF,TGTGCCAGCAGTGAAGACCGGTACCAGCCCCAGCATTTT
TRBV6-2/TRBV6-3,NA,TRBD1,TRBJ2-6,CASSRTGGAGANVLTF,TGTGCCAGCAGTAGGACAGGGGGCGCAGGGGCCAACGTCCTGACTTTC
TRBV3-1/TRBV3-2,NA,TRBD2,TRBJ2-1,CASSKAGGARNEQFF,TGTGCCAGCAGTAAGGCGGGGGGGGCGCGTAATGAGCAGTTCTTC
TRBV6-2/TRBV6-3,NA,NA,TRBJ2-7,CASSPQHAGYEQYF,TGTGCCAGCAGCCCCCAGCACGCGGGCTACGAGCAGTACTTC
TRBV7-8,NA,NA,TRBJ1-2,CASSHPYGGEWNGYTF,TGTGCCAGCAGCCATCCATACGGGGGAGAATGGAATGGCTACACCTTC
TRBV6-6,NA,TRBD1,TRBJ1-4,CAASGQGREKLFF,TGTGCCGCCTCGGGACAGGGGCGAGAAAAACTGTTTTTT
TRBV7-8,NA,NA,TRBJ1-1,CASSPRGGRGTVNTEAFF,TGTGCCAGCAGCCCACGTGGAGGTCGGGGTACTGTGAACACTGAAGCTTTCTTT
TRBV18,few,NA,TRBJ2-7,CASSPPGAAVSYEQYF,TGTGCCAGCTCACCCCCCGGCGCGGCCGTCTCCTACGAGCAGTACTTC
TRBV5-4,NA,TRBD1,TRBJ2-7,CASSLGTGALYEQYF,TGTGCCAGCAGCTTGGGGACAGGGGCCCTATACGAGCAGTACTTC
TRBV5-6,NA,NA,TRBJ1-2,CASSLVNYGYTF,TGTGCCAGCAGCTTGGTCAATTATGGCTACACCTTC
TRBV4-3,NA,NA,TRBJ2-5,CASSQEVRQETQYF,TGCGCCAGCAGCCAAGAGGTGAGGCAAGAGACCCAGTACTTC
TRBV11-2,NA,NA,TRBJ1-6,CASSFVRHVLSPLHF,TGTGCCAGCAGCTTCGTACGACACGTACTTTCACCCCTCCACTTT
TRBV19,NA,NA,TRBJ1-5,CASNRNLGNQPQHF,TGTGCCAGTAATAGAAATCTAGGCAATCAGCCCCAGCATTTT
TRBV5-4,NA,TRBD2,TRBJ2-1,CASSPDAAGGPVNEQFF,TGTGCCAGCAGCCCGGATGCAGCGGGGGGGCCGGTCAATGAGCAGTTCTTC
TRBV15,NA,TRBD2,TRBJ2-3,CATSRGPGLASADTQYF,TGTGCCACCAGCAGGGGACCGGGACTAGCGTCTGCAGATACGCAGTATTTT